Shown below are 27 T cell receptor beta chains from a single sample sequenced in a study of blood T cell repertoires in COVID-19. The method was immunoSEQ multiplex PCR; TCRdb's version includes in-frame clones alone and lacks a portion of them. The sample includes 75,000 to 95,000 clones, around 81% of them seen just once. The sequencing input was peripheral blood. These receptors came from a man older than 75 with active or convalescent COVID-19.

V and J are TRBV5-1 and TRBJ2-2; TRBD2 is a possible D gene (6 bases). CDR3 length: 15 amino acids. Germline V lookup: CDR1 SGHRS, CDR2 YFSETQ. Trimming took off 2 bases at V and 1 base at J, with 9 bases between the two ends. CDR3 loop: CASSFGAGNTGELFF. For the CDR3, the DNA is TGCGCCAGCAGCTTTGGAGCGGGGAACACCGGGGAGCTGTTTTTT.

This clone was counted between two and nine times. This rearrangement joins TRBV20-1 to TRBJ1-1; perhaps TRBD1 as D (5 bases). The CDR3 loop spans 12 amino acids. CDR1 is DFQATT, CDR2 SNEGSKA, per germline (reference sequence). The V gene lost 6 bases and the J gene lost 5 bases, with 13 bases spanning the gap. CDR3 bases: TGCAGTGCCAGTCAGGGTCTGACTGAAGCTTTCTTT. Protein sequence: CSASQGLTEAFF.

In nucleotides, the CDR3 is TGTGCCAGCAGTTACTCGAGAGGGGGAGGGTACGAGCAGTACGTC. It translates to CASSYSRGGGYEQYV. The V call is TRBV6-5, the J call TRBJ2-7, with TRBD2 as a possible D gene (7 bases). V lost 0 bases and J 4 bases, leaving 13 bases between the germline ends. Germline CDR1 and CDR2: MNHEY and SVGAGI. This CDR3 has 15 amino acids.

The chain employs TRBV15 and TRBJ2-5; possible D gene TRBD1, 6 bases. Germline CDR1 reads LNHNV; CDR2 reads YYDKDF (reference sequence). V gave up 0 bases and J gave up 4 bases, with 12 bases separating them. The CDR3 contains 15 residues. The CDR3 DNA reads TGTGCCACCAGCAGAGATATGGCAGGGGTAGAGACCCAGTACTTC. Translation gives CATSRDMAGVETQYF.

The chain joins TRBV9 to TRBJ1-4, with 7 bases fitting TRBD1. V gave up 4 bases and J gave up 3 bases; unmatched junction bases: 15. The CDR3 contains 18 residues. Germline V gives CDR1 SGDLS, CDR2 YYNGEE. The CDR3 sequence: CASSPRDSRGLANEKLFF. CDR3 DNA sequence: TGTGCCAGCAGCCCCCGGGACAGCCGGGGGTTAGCTAATGAAAAACTGTTTTTT.

The chain joins TRBV10-3 to TRBJ1-1; no firm D call. The V and J ends lost 4 bases and 3 bases respectively, with 3 bases between them. Looked up from germline, CDR1 is ENHRY and CDR2 is SYGVKD. The CDR3 has 11 residues. CDR3 sequence reads: CAISGDTEAFF. CDR3 coding DNA: TGTGCCATCAGTGGAGACACTGAAGCTTTCTTT.

The chain links TRBV3-1 (or the pseudogene TRBV3-2) to TRBJ2-1; TRBD1 aligns across 9 bases. From germline, CDR1 is LGHDT and CDR2 YNNKEL (reference sequence). The CDR3 runs 14 residues. Trimming cost V 4 bases and J 8 bases; bases outside gene matches: 6. CDR3 sequence reads: CASSPGTGKDEQFF. The CDR3 bases are TGTGCCAGCAGCCCGGGGACAGGGAAGGATGAGCAGTTCTTC.

V is TRBV11-2 and J is TRBJ2-1, with a possible D match to TRBD2 (6 bases). Between the trimmed V and J ends, which lost 1 base and 9 bases, there was a span of 10 bases. The CDR3 extends over 13 amino acids. The V gene's germline CDR1 is SGHAT and CDR2 FQNNGV. The CDR3 is CASSLGGVGEQFF. For the CDR3, the DNA is TGTGCCAGCAGCTTAGGGGGGGTTGGTGAGCAGTTCTTC.

This clone turned up a few times. The rearrangement links TRBV19 to TRBJ1-2, with TRBD1 matching over 7 bases. V was pared by 7 bases and J by 4 bases, with 9 bases of the junction left unmatched. The CDR3 covers 14 residues. CDR1 is LNHDA, CDR2 SQIVND, per germline (reference sequence). CDR3 sequence (DNA): TGTGCCAGTACCAAGACAGGGACGATCTATGGCTACACCTTC. Encoded protein: CASTKTGTIYGYTF.

The J gene is TRBJ2-1, the V gene TRBV19, with 8 nucleotides matching TRBD1. Germline loops: CDR1 LNHDA, CDR2 SQIVND (reference sequence). The CDR3 is 14 residues long. V was clipped by 8 bases and J by 1 base; unmatched bases: 4. The DNA of the CDR3 is TGTGCCAGTGCACAGGGGGTGTCCTACAATGAGCAGTTCTTC. It is translated as CASAQGVSYNEQFF.

The chain employs TRBV6-6 and TRBJ1-5; 9 bases fit TRBD1. The junction had 8 bases not matched to a gene; V was cut back by 5 bases and J by 3 bases. The CDR3 runs to 16 residues. The germline V gene has CDR1 MNHNY and CDR2 SVGAGI (reference sequence). DNA of the CDR3: TGTGCCAGCAGTCCCCCACGACAGGGGGTCAATCAGCCCCAGCATTTT. Translating gives CASSPPRQGVNQPQHF.

The chain is built from TRBV24-1 and TRBJ2-3; maybe TRBD1 (6 bases). The V gene lost 3 bases and the J gene lost 0 bases, with 15 bases spanning the gap. Germline lookup yields CDR1 KGHDR and CDR2 SFDVKD. The CDR3 extends over 17 amino acids. CDR3 region: CATSDVRTVSSTDTQYF. For the CDR3, the DNA is TGTGCCACCAGTGATGTTCGGACAGTATCTAGCACAGATACGCAGTATTTT.

J is TRBJ2-7 and V is TRBV6-6; possibly TRBD2 for D (5 bases). CDR3 size: 13 residues. From germline, CDR1 is MNHNY and CDR2 SVGAGI (reference sequence). The V gene lost 4 bases and the J gene lost 7 bases, with 14 bases spanning the gap. The CDR3 loop is CASSSEGTGEQYV. The CDR3 coding sequence is TGTGCCAGCAGTTCTGAGGGAACGGGAGAGCAGTACGTC.

The rearrangement uses TRBV4-1 and TRBJ1-6, with D unresolved. Germline CDR1 is MGHRA and CDR2 is YSYEKL. V was shortened by 0 bases and J by 4 bases, with 13 bases between the two germline ends. This CDR3 region has 17 residues. For the CDR3, the DNA is TGCGCCAGCAGCCAAGATCACTTCGGCGGTTATAATTCACCCCTCCACTTT. It encodes CASSQDHFGGYNSPLHF.

J is TRBJ2-1 and V is TRBV6-6; D is unclear. Between the trimmed V and J ends, which lost 4 bases and 6 bases, there was a span of 10 bases. The CDR3 is 13 residues long. CDR1 and CDR2 (germline): MNHNY, SVGAGI (reference sequence). The CDR3 DNA reads as TGTGCCAGCAGTTTGCTCCCAGTCAATGAGCAGTTCTTC. As protein: CASSLLPVNEQFF.

The V gene is TRBV10-3, the J gene TRBJ2-5; the match to TRBD2 covers 8 bases. CDR3 length: 13 residues. CDR1 ENHRY and CDR2 SYGVKD come from the germline V gene. The V and J ends lost 6 bases and 5 bases, in that order; junction bases with no gene match: 5. The CDR3 region is CAIRIAGQETQYF. Here the CDR3 DNA reads TGTGCCATCAGAATAGCGGGGCAGGAGACCCAGTACTTC.

The chain is built from TRBV27 and TRBJ1-4; possible D gene TRBD1, 5 bases. Trimming stripped 6 bases from V and 8 bases from J, with 13 bases between. Germline CDR1 is MNHEY and CDR2 is SMNVEV (reference sequence). This CDR3 spans 13 amino acids. The DNA of the CDR3 is TGTGCCAGCAGCACAGCGGGGACCGAAAAACTGTTTTTT. Encoded protein: CASSTAGTEKLFF.

The gene calls are TRBV11-3 and TRBJ2-5; D unclear. There are 14 residues in the CDR3. Germline lookup yields CDR1 SGHNT and CDR2 YENEEA. V lost 3 bases and J lost 5, with 13 bases in between. For the CDR3, the DNA is TGTGCCAGCAGCTTTCGATCACAGTTGGAGACCCAGTACTTC. Protein product: CASSFRSQLETQYF.

The chain combines TRBV19 with TRBJ2-3, with D perhaps TRBD1 (6 bases). CDR3 length: 14 residues. The V gene's germline CDR1 is LNHDA and CDR2 SQIVND (reference sequence). The V gene lost 0 bases and the J gene lost 6 bases, with 10 bases spanning the gap. The CDR3, as DNA: TGTGCCAGTAGTATAGACCCGAGGGGGGATACGCAGTATTTT. This encodes CASSIDPRGDTQYF. The variable domain in full, completed from reference TRBV19 and TRBJ2-3, reads DGGITQSPKYLFRKEGQNVTLSCEQNLNHDAMYWYRQDPGQGLRLIYYSQIVNDFQKGDIAEGYSVSREKKESFPLTVTSAQKNPTAFYLCASSIDPRGDTQYFGPGTRLTVL.

DNA for the CDR3: TGTGCCAGTAGCCAATCCCCGACAGGGGATCGAGAGACCCAGTACTTC. Translated, it gives CASSQSPTGDRETQYF. This chain joins TRBV19 and TRBJ2-5; 8 positions agree with TRBD1. The germline CDR1 and CDR2 sequences are LNHDA and SQIVND (reference sequence). V shed 6 bases, J shed 4 bases, and the junction held 13 bases outside the gene matches. The CDR3 runs to 16 residues.

The chain carries TRBV6-1 and TRBJ1-2; D perhaps matches TRBD1 (6 bases). V was pared by 0 bases and J by 0 bases, with 11 bases between. Germline loops: CDR1 MNHNS, CDR2 SASEGT. The CDR3 is made up of 16 amino acids. The CDR3 spells CASSEALGHPNYGYTF. In DNA form, the CDR3 reads TGTGCCAGCAGTGAAGCGCTGGGACACCCTAACTATGGCTACACCTTC.

A few counts support this clone. This chain connects TRBV2 to TRBJ1-1, with D perhaps TRBD1 (5 bases). Trimming shortened V by 2 bases and J by 8 bases, and 9 bases separated the two germline ends. The germline CDR1 and CDR2 sequences are SNHLY and FYNNEI. The length of the CDR3 is 12 residues. The CDR3: CASSEQGAEAFF. The CDR3 DNA follows: TGTGCCAGCAGTGAACAGGGTGCGGAAGCTTTCTTT.

V usage is TRBV6-4 and J usage is TRBJ2-5, with D maybe TRBD2 (5 bases). The CDR3 consists of 12 residues. Looked up from germline, CDR1 is MRHNA and CDR2 is SNTAGT. V was pared by 5 bases and J by 5 bases, with 9 bases between. The CDR3 loop is CASSTGNETQYF. For the CDR3, the DNA is TGTGCCAGCAGTACGGGGAACGAGACCCAGTACTTC.

The chain is built from TRBV11-2 and TRBJ2-3; tentatively, D is TRBD1 (5 bases). This CDR3 spans 17 amino acids. V lost 5 bases, J lost 0 bases, and 18 bases lay in between. In germline, CDR1 is SGHAT, CDR2 FQNNGV. CDR3 amino acids: CASSLTGVGQSTDTQYF. CDR3 DNA: TGTGCCAGCAGCCTAACAGGCGTCGGGCAGAGCACAGATACGCAGTATTTT. The full variable domain, in which reference TRBV11-2 and TRBJ2-3 provide the parts outside the CDR3, is EAGVAQSPRYKIIEKRQSVAFWCNPISGHATLYWYQQILGQGPKLLIQFQNNGVVDDSQLPKDRFSAERLKGVDSTLKIQPAKLEDSAVYLCASSLTGVGQSTDTQYFGPGTRLTVL.

The chain couples TRBV5-6 to TRBJ1-4, with 7 bases aligning to TRBD1. The germline CDR1 and CDR2 sequences are SGHDT and YYEEEE. V lost 1 base, J lost 2 bases, and 8 bases stayed unmatched. CDR3 length equals 17 residues. The CDR3 DNA follows: TGTGCCAGCAGCTTGTGGACAGGATGGTACACTAATGAAAAACTGTTTTTT. Residues: CASSLWTGWYTNEKLFF.

This clone came up a few times. The chain couples TRBV3-1 (or the pseudogene TRBV3-2) to TRBJ1-6, with 9 bases fitting TRBD1. Germline V CDR1 and CDR2: LGHDT, YNNKEL (reference sequence). V gave up 5 bases and J gave up 2 bases; unmatched junction bases: 7. The CDR3 runs 17 residues. Written as DNA, the CDR3 is TGTGCCAGCAGCAGCCGGACAGGGGAGACCTATAATTCACCCCTCCACTTT. Protein sequence: CASSSRTGETYNSPLHF.

This clone showed up just once. The V and J genes are TRBV25-1 and TRBJ2-3; 9 bases fit TRBD1. The CDR3 loop spans 15 amino acids. V dropped 8 bases and J dropped 2; count of bases not matched to a gene: 8. Germline loops: CDR1 MGHDK, CDR2 SYGVNS. The CDR3 here is CASGMTGGPTDTQYF. The CDR3 bases are TGTGCCAGCGGAATGACAGGGGGGCCCACAGATACGCAGTATTTT.